This T cell receptor (beta chain) was identified during a study of blood T cell repertoires in COVID-19. Study summary: The study drew acute and convalescent COVID-19 samples from the United States, Italy and Spain.

Authors' processing steps: Scientists estimated how many nucleated cells there were by amplifying reference gene primers. TCRdb's copy holds only in-frame clones and misses some; the assay was immunoSEQ multiplex PCR. The D gene and trimming were derived from the DNA, and the V and J assignments and clone size from that table. The repertoire has a few hundred thousand clones, around 86% of them found once; the top ten carry about 4%. Sequenced input: peripheral blood. This clonotype was obtained from a man aged 18 to 30 with active or convalescent COVID-19.

The CDR3 is CASSGTSPETQYF. As DNA, the CDR3 is TGTGCCAGCAGTGGGACTAGTCCAGAGACCCAGTACTTC. The genes are TRBV3-1 (or the pseudogene TRBV3-2) and TRBJ2-5, with 8 bases aligning to TRBD2. V lost 6 bases, J lost 4 bases, and 4 bases stayed unmatched. Per germline, CDR1 LGHDT and CDR2 YNNKEL (reference sequence). The CDR3 is made up of 13 amino acids.